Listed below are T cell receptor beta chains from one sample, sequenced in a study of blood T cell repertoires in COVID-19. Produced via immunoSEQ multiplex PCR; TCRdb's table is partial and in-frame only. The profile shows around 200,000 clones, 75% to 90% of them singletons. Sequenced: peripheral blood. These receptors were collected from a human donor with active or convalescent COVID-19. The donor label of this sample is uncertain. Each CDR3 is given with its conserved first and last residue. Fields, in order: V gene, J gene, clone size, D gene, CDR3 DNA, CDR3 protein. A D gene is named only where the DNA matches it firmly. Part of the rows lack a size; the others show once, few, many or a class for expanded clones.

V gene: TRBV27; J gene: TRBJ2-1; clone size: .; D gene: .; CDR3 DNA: TGTGCCAGCAGTCCCCCCTTGGGGGCAGGCGAGCAGTTCTTC; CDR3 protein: CASSPPLGAGEQFF
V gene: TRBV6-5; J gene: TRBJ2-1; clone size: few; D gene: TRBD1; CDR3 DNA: TGTGCCAGCAGTTACTCAAACAGGGGATACAATGAGCAGTTCTTC; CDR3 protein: CASSYSNRGYNEQFF
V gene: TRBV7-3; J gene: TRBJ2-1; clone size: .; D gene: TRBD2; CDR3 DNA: TGTGCCAGCAGCAAGTCCAGCGGGAGGGTAAATGAGCAGTTCTTC; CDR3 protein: CASSKSSGRVNEQFF
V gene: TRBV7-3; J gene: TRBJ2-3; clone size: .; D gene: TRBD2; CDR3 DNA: TGTGCCAGCAGCATCCAGCGGGGGAGCACAGATACGCAGTATTTT; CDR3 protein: CASSIQRGSTDTQYF
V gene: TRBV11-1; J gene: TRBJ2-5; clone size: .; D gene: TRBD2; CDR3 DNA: TGTGCCAGCAGCTTAGGCCTAGCGGGGGGCTCAGAGACCCAGTACTTC; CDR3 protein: CASSLGLAGGSETQYF
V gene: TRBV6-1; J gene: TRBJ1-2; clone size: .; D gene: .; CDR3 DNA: TGTGCCAGCAGTGAAATTTGGGGGCAGAAGTCCTATGGCTACACCTTC; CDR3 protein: CASSEIWGQKSYGYTF
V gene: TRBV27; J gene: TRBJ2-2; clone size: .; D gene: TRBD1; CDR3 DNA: TGTGCCAGCAGCCCGCTTCCCCCACAGGGGTCAGGCGGGGAGCTGTTTTTT; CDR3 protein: CASSPLPPQGSGGELFF
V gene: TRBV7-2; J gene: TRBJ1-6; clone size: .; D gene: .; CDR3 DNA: TGTGCCAGCGCACCGAGCCTTAATTCACCCCTCCACTTT; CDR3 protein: CASAPSLNSPLHF
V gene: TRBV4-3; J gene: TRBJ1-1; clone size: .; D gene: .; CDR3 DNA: TGCGCCAGCAGCCAAGAGACAGGGAACACTGAAGCTTTCTTT; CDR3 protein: CASSQETGNTEAFF
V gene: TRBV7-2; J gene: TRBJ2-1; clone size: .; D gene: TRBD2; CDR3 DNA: TGTGCCAGCAGCAAGGGACTAGCGGGAGATCGAGAGCAGTTCTTC; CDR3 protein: CASSKGLAGDREQFF
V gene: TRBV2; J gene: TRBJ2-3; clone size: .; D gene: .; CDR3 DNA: TGTGCCAGCAGTTCAGCGACGCAGTATTTT; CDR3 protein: CASSSATQYF
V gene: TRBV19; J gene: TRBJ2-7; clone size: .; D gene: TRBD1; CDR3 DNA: TGTGCCAGTAGTGAAACTATGACAGGGGGTAACGAGCAGTACTTC; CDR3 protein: CASSETMTGGNEQYF
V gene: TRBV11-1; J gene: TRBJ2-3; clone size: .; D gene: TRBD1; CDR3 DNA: TGTGCCAGCAGAGACAGGGGGGCGGCAGATACGCAGTATTTT; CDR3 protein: CASRDRGAADTQYF
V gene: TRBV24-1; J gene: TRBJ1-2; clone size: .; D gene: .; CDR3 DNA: TGTGCCACCAGTGATCAGGGCTTGAGTGGCTACACCTTC; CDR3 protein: CATSDQGLSGYTF
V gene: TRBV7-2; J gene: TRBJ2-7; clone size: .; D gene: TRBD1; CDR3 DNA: TGTGCCAGCAGCTGGGACAGGAGCTCCTACGAGCAGTACTTC; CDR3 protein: CASSWDRSSYEQYF
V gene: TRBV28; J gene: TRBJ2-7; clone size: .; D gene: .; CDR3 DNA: TGTGCCAGCACCACTACCTACGAGCAGTACTTC; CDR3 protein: CASTTTYEQYF
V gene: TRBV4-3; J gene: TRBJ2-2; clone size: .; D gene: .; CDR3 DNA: TGCGCCAGCAGCCAAGATCGTTTGTCCACCGGGGAGCTGTTTTTT; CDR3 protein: CASSQDRLSTGELFF
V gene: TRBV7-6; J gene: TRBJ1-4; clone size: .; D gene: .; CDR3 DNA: TGTGCCAGCAGCTTAGGCCAAGGGGGTGGGAATGAAAAACTGTTTTTT; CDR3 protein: CASSLGQGGGNEKLFF
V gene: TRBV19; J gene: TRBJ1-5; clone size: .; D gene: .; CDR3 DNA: TGTGCCAGTAGGCAGGAATCCTATAGCAATCAGCCCCAGCATTTT; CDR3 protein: CASRQESYSNQPQHF
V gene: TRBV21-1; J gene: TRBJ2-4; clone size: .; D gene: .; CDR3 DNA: TGTGCCAGCAGCAAAGGTTTTCGGACTAGCGGGAGGATGGACATTCAGTACTTC; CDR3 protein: CASSKGFRTSGRMDIQYF
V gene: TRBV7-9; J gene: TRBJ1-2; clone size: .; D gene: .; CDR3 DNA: TGTGCCAGCAGCCCGGGGAGAAGTAACTATGGCTACACCTTC; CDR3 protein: CASSPGRSNYGYTF
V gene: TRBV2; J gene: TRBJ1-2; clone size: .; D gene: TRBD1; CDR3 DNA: TGTGCCAGCAGTGTCGCACAGGGGGGGTATGGCTACACCTTC; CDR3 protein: CASSVAQGGYGYTF
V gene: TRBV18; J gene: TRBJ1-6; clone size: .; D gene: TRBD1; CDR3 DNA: TGTGCCAGCTCTCACGACAGGGATTCCCTCCACTTT; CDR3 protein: CASSHDRDSLHF
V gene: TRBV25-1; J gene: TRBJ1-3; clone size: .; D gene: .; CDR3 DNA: TGTGCCAGCAGTCGTGGGAGTGGAAACACCATATATTTT; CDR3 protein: CASSRGSGNTIYF